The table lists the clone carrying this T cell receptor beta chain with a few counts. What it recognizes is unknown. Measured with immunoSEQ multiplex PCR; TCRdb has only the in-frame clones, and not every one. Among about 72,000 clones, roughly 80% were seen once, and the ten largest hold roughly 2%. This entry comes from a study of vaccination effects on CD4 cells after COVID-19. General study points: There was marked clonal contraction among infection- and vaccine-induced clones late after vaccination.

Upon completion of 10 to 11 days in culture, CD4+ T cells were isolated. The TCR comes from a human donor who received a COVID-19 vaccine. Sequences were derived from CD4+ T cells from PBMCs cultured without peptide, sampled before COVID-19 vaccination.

The CDR3, as DNA: TGTGCCAGCTCACCAACCACAACTAATGAAAAACTGTTTTTT. It yields the protein CASSPTTTNEKLFF. This sequence joins TRBV18 and TRBJ1-4; D uncertain. This CDR3 has 14 residues. V gave up 2 bases and J gave up 0 bases, with 4 bases separating them. Germline V gene sequence: CDR1 KGHSH, CDR2 LQKENI.